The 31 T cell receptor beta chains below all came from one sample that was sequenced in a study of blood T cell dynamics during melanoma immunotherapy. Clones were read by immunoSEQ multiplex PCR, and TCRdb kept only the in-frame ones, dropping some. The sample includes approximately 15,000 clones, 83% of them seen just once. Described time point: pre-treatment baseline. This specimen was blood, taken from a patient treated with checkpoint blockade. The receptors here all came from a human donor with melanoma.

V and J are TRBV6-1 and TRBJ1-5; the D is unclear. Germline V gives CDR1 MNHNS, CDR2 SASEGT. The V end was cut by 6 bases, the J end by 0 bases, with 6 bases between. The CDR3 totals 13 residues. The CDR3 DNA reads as TGTGCCAGCAGGGCTTATAGCAATCAGCCCCAGCATTTT. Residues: CASRAYSNQPQHF.

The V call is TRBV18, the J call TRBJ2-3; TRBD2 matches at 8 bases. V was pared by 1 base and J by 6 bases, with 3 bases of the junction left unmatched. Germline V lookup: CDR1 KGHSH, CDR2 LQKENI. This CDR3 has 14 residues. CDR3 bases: TGTGCCAGCTCACCACTATCGGGGGGGGATACGCAGTATTTT. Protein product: CASSPLSGGDTQYF.

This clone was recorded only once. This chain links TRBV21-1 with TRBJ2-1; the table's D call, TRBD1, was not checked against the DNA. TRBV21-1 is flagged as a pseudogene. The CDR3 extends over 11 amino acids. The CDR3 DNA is TGTGCCAGCAGCCGAGGCAGGGTGAAGTTCTTC. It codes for CASSRGRVKFF.

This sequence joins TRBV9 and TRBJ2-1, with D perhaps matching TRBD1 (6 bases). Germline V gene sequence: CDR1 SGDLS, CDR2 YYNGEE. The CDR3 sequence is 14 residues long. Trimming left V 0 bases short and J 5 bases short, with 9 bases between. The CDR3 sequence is CASSVVSGDNEQFF. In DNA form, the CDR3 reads TGTGCCAGCAGCGTAGTCTCAGGGGACAATGAGCAGTTCTTC.

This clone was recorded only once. For the CDR3, the DNA is TGTGCCAGCAAACGCCGGCAGGGACTTAACTATGGCTACACCTTC. It specifies CASKRRQGLNYGYTF. The chain is built from TRBV6-5 and TRBJ1-2; D may be TRBD1 (5 bases). Germline V gene sequence: CDR1 MNHEY, CDR2 SVGAGI. V was pared by 7 bases and J by 1 base, with 16 bases between. CDR3 length: 15 residues.

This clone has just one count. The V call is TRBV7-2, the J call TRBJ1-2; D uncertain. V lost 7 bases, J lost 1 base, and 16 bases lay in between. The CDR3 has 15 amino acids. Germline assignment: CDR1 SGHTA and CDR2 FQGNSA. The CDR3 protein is CASTSQMSGNYGYTF. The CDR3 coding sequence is TGTGCCAGCACCTCTCAAATGAGTGGTAACTATGGCTACACCTTC.

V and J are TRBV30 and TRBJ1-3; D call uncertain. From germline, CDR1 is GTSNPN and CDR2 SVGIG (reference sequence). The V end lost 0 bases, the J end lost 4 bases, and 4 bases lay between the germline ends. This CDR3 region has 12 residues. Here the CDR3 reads CAWSVQGNTIYF. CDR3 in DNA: TGTGCCTGGAGTGTACAAGGAAACACCATATATTTT.

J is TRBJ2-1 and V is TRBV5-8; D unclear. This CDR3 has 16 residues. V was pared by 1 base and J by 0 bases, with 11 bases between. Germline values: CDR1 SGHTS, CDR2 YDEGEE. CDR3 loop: CASSLLDTYSYNEQFF. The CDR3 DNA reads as TGTGCCAGCAGCTTGCTCGACACCTACTCCTACAATGAGCAGTTCTTC.

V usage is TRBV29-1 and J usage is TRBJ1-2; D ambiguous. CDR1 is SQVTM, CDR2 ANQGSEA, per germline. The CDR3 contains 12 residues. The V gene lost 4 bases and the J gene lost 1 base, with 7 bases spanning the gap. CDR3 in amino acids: CSVAGINYGYTF. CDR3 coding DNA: TGCAGCGTTGCGGGGATTAACTATGGCTACACCTTC. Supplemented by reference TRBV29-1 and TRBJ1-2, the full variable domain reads SAVISQKPSRDICQRGTSLTIQCQVDSQVTMMFWYRQQPGQSLTLIATANQGSEATYESGFVIDKFPISRPNLTFSTLTVSNMSPEDSSIYLCSVAGINYGYTFGSGTRLTVV.

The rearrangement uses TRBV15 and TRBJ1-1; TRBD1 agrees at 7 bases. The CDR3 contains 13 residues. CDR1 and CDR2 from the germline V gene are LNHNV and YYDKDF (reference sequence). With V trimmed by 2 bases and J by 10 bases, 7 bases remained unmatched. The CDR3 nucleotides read TGTGCCACCAGCAGACCGGGCGGGACAGTAGCTTTCTTT. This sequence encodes CATSRPGGTVAFF. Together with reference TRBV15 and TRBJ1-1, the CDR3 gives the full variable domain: DAMVIQNPRYQVTQFGKPVTLSCSQTLNHNVMYWYQQKSSQAPKLLFHYYDKDFNNEADTPDNFQSRRPNTSFCFLDIRSPGLGDTAMYLCATSRPGGTVAFFGQGTRLTVV.

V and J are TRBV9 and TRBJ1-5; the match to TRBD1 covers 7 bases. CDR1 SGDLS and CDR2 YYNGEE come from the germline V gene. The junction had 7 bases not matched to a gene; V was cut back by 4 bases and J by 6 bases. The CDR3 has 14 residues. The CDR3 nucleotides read TGTGCCAGCAGCCCAGGGGGGGACCTTCAGCCCCAGCATTTT. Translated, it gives CASSPGGDLQPQHF.

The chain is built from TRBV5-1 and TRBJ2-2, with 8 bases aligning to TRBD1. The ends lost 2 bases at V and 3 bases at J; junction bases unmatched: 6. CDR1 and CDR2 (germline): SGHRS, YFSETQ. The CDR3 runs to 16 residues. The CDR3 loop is CASSFQGAPDTGELFF. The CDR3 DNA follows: TGCGCCAGCAGCTTTCAGGGGGCGCCGGACACCGGGGAGCTGTTTTTT.

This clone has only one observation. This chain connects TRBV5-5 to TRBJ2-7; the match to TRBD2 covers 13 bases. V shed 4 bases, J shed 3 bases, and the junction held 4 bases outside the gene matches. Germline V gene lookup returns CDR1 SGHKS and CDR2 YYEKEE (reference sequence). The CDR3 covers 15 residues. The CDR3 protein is CASSLGTSGIYEQYF. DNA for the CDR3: TGTGCCAGCAGCCTGGGGACTAGCGGGATCTACGAGCAGTACTTC.

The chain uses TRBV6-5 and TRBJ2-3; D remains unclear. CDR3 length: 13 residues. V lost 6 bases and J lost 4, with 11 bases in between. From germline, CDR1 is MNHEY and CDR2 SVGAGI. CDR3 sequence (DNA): TGTGCCAGCAGCAAGACTGTCCCAGATACGCAGTATTTT. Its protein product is CASSKTVPDTQYF.

CDR3 sequence reads: CASSPSPGLAGGELFF. The DNA for the CDR3 is TGTGCCAGCAGCCCCTCCCCCGGTCTAGCGGGAGGGGAGCTGTTTTTT. The chain links TRBV7-2 to TRBJ2-2, with TRBD2 matching 9 bases. Germline lookup yields CDR1 SGHTA and CDR2 FQGNSA. The CDR3 is 16 amino acids. V was pared by 5 bases and J by 8 bases, with 12 bases of the junction left unmatched.

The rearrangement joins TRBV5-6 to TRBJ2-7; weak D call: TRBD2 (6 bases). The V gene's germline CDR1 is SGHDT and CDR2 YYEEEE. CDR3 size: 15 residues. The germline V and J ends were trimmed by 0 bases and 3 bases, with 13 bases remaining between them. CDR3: CASSLVGGLNYEQYF. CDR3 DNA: TGTGCCAGCAGCTTGGTGGGGGGACTCAACTACGAGCAGTACTTC.

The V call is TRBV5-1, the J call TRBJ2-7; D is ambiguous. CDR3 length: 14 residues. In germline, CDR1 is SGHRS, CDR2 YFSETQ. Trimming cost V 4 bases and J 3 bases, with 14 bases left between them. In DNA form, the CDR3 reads TGCGCCAGCAGCCCCGTAAGTCTTATCTACGAGCAGTACTTC. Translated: CASSPVSLIYEQYF. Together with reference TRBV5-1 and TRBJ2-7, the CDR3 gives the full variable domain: KAGVTQTPRYLIKTRGQQVTLSCSPISGHRSVSWYQQTPGQGLQFLFEYFSETQRNKGNFPGRFSGRQFSNSRSEMNVSTLELGDSALYLCASSPVSLIYEQYFGPGTRLTVT.

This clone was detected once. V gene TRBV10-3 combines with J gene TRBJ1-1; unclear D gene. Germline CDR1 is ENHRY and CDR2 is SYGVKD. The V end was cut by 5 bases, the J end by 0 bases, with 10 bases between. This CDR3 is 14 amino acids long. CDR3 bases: TGTGCCATCAGTAACCAGAGAATGAACACTGAAGCTTTCTTT. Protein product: CAISNQRMNTEAFF.

The DNA for the CDR3 is TGCGCCAGCAGCCAAAGTCCTTCGGGCCTGGCCACCGACGGGCAGTACTTC. Its translation is CASSQSPSGLATDGQYF. The chain combines TRBV4-1 with TRBJ2-7; D remains unclear. Germline CDR1 and CDR2: MGHRA and YSYEKL. CDR3 length equals 17 residues. The germline V and J ends were trimmed by 2 bases and 9 bases, with 26 bases remaining between them.

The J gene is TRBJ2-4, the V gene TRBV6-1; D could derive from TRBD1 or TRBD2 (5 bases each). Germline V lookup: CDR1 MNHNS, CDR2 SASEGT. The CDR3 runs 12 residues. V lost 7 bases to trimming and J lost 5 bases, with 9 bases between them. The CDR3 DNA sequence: TGTGCCAGCACCGGGGCCCAAAACATTCAGTACTTC. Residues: CASTGAQNIQYF.

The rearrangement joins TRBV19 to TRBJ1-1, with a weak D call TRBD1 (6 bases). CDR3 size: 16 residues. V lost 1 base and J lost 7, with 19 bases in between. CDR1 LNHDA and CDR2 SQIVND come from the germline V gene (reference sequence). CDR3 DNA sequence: TGTGCCAGTAGTATAGGGTGGGGGGCACGGGCCGATGAAGCTTTCTTT. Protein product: CASSIGWGARADEAFF.

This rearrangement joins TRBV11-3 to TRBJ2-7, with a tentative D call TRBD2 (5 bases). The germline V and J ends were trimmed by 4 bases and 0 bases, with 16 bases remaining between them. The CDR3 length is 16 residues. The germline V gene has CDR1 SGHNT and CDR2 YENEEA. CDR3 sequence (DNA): TGTGCCAGCAGCTCCCCTGGCGGGCCCAGCTCCTACGAGCAGTACTTC. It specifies CASSSPGGPSSYEQYF.

Here the CDR3 reads CASTPGGTLEQYF. CDR3 DNA: TGTGCCAGCACACCGGGGGGTACCCTCGAGCAGTACTTC. The V and J genes are TRBV28 and TRBJ2-7; 7 nucleotides align to TRBD2. The CDR3 spans 13 residues. In germline, CDR1 is MDHEN, CDR2 SYDVKM. After removal of 7 bases from V and 6 bases from J, the junction contained 9 bases not matched to a gene.

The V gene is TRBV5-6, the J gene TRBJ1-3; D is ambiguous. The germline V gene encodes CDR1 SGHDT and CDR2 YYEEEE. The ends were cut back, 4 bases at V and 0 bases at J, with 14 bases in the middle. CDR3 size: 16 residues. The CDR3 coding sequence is TGTGCCAGCAGCCCTGTTGGTCAGTTCTCTGGAAACACCATATATTTT. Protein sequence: CASSPVGQFSGNTIYF.

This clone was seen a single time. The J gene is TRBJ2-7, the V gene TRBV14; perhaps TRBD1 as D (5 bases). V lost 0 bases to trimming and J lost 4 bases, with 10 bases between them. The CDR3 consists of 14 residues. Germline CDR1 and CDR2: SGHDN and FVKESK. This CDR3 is CASSQDGRTYEQYF. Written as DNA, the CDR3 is TGTGCCAGCAGCCAAGATGGCAGGACATACGAGCAGTACTTC.

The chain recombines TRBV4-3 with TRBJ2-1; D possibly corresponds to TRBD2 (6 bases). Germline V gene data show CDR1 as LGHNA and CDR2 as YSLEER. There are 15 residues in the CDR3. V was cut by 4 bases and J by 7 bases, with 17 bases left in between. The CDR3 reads CASSPGGVDGNEQFF. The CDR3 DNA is TGCGCCAGCAGCCCCGGGGGAGTGGATGGGAATGAGCAGTTCTTC.

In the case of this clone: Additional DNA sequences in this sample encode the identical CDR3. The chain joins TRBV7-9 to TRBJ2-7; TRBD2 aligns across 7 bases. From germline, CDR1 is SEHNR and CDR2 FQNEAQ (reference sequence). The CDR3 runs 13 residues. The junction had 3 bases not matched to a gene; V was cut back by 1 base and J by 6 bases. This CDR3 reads CASSLGTRGEQYF. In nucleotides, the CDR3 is TGTGCCAGCAGCTTAGGGACTAGGGGCGAGCAGTACTTC.

The CDR3 region is CASSIGGTGVYEQYF. In DNA, the CDR3 is TGTGCCAGTAGTATAGGGGGGACAGGGGTCTACGAGCAGTACTTC. The chain has TRBV19 and TRBJ2-7; 10 nucleotides agree with TRBD1. Germline V gene lookup returns CDR1 LNHDA and CDR2 SQIVND (reference sequence). V dropped 1 base and J dropped 3; count of bases not matched to a gene: 3. The length of the CDR3 is 15 residues.

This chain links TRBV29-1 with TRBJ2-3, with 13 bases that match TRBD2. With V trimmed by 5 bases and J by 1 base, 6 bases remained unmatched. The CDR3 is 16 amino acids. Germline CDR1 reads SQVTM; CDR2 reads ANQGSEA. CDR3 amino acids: CSVTSGRAPRTDTQYF. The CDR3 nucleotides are TGCAGCGTTACTAGCGGGAGGGCCCCCCGCACAGATACGCAGTATTTT.

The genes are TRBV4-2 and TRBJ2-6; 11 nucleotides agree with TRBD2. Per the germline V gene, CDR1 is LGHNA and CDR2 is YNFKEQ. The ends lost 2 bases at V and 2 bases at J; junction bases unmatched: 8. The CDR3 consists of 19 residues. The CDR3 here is CASSQTTKLAGAGANVLTF. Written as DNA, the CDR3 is TGTGCCAGCAGCCAAACCACGAAACTAGCGGGAGCTGGGGCCAACGTCCTGACTTTC.

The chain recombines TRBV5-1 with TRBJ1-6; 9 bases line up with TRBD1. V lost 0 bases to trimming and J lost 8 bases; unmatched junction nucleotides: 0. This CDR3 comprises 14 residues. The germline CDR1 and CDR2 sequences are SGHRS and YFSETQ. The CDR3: CASSLGTGDSPLHF. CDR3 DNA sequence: TGCGCCAGCAGCTTGGGGACAGGGGATTCACCCCTCCACTTT.